This T cell receptor (beta chain) is drawn from a study of T cell responses to AZD1222 COVID-19 vaccine (dated by TCRdb to 2020 to 2022). About the study as a whole: AZD1222 recipients whose second dose came at about 4 weeks and those whose second dose came at about 12 weeks were combined into one group, since spike-specific TCR depth and breadth did not differ between the two schedules. A total of 233 trial participants underwent TCR sequencing, of whom roughly 210 received two doses of AZD1222 and roughly 25 received two doses of the MenACWY control vaccine. Trial participants were enrolled by age into 18-55, 56-69 and 70-plus year subgroups, with approximately 150, 30 and 60 TCR-sequenced participants respectively.

Of note for this clone: Which antigen it targets is not known. The sample holds no much larger clone one base away, and base qualities are not on file.

The study at large found these results: After two AZD1222 doses, both the breadth and the depth of spike-specific TCRs were significantly higher than at day 0 and than in MenACWY recipients. Conclusions about previously exposed vaccinees are limited because only a handful of AZD1222 recipients were SARS-CoV-2 seropositive at baseline. No day 14 peak-response samples were available, so repertoires were characterized only after the peak T cell response. The vaccine-associated CD4 TCRs covered the entire spike protein, and the dominant responses fell in regions 160-218 and 743-854. The 56-69-year group was small, and its depth increase did not reach significance, likely because of low power. Reportedly, almost half of the unique spike-specific TCRs recognized epitopes lying outside the regions that are mutated in the B.1.351 and B.1.1.7 variants. Most participants were white British and females outnumbered males, and the authors suggested that clonal diversity may have been underestimated.

Reading the germline V gene (reference sequence) gives CDR1 LNHDA and CDR2 SQIVND. V loses 2 bases of germline sequence and J loses 8 bases, and the interval between the two ends is 12 bases. The CDR3, from cysteine to phenylalanine, totals 14 residues. Left in the record is the CDR3 DNA by itself, 42 bases read in frame from the first base. The CDR3 regions of human TCRbeta chains were analyzed by immunosequencing. The authors' pipeline ran thus. Repertoire TCRs were checked for matches against a reference library of SARS-CoV-2-specific TCRs that had been generated using the MIRA antigen-specificity platform. Breadth meant the fraction of unique TCRs that were SARS-CoV-2-associated, whereas depth meant the fraction of total T cells that were SARS-CoV-2-associated. Each spike-specific TCR was assigned to its reactive spike region and to a CD4 or CD8 class using the MIRA data. Log10-transformed breadth and depth values were compared by one-way ANOVA with Sidak's multiple comparisons tests. The clones in this table, taken by TCRdb from immuneACCESS, are in-frame only. Not every clone is retained; where verified, under half of the shortfall comes from an unresolved V gene, and the cause of the rest is unknown. V and J calls and clone size are those listed in that table; D and trimming were worked out from the DNA. The sample table records around 120,000 clones; approximately 88% of these occur just once. Clones ranked in the top ten supply 4.5% to 6% of the sample.

In light of the paper, this sample's time point label describes: baseline before first vaccination. Samples from vaccinated people were obtained from the UK trials COV001 and COV002, which included a single-blind randomized controlled phase 2/3 trial of AZD1222 (ChAdOx1 nCoV-19) in healthy adults. For TCRbeta chain sequencing, PBMC samples were collected from trial participants at day 0 and at day 28 after the second dose. Sequencing was performed on peripheral blood, taken on day 0 of AZD1222 vaccination. This receptor was taken from an adult in good health. The receptor chain draws on TRBV19 and TRBJ1-4; confidence is insufficient to name the D gene. The CDR3 reads CASSIRPDSEKLFF. The base sequence is TGTGCCAGTAGTATACGGCCCGATTCAGAAAAACTGTTTTTT.